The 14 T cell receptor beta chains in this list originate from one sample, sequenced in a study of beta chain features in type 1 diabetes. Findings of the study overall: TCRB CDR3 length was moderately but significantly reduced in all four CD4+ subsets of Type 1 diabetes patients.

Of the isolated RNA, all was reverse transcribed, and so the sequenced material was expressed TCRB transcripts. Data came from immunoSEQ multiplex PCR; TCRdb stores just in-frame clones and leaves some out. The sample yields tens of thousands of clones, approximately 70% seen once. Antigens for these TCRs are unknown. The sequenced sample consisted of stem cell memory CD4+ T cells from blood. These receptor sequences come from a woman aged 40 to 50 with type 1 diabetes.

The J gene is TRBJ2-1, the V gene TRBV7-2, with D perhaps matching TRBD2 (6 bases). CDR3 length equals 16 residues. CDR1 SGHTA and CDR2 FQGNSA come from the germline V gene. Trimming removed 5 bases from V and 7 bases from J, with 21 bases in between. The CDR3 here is CASSLRGGPVANEQFF. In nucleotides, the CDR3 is TGTGCCAGCAGCCTTCGAGGAGGGCCGGTTGCGAATGAGCAGTTCTTC.

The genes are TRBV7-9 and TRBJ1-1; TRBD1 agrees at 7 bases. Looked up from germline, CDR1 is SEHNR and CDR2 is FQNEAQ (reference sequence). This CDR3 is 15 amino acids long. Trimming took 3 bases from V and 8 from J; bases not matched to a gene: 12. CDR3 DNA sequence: TGTGCCAGCAGCTTGCAGGGGCGGGGACAGACCGAAGCTTTCTTT. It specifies CASSLQGRGQTEAFF. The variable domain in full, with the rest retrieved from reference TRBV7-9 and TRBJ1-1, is DTGVSQNPRHKITKRGQNVTFRCDPISEHNRLYWYRQTLGQGPEFLTYFQNEAQLEKSRLLSDRFSAERPKGSFSTLEIQRTEQGDSAMYLCASSLQGRGQTEAFFGQGTRLTVV.

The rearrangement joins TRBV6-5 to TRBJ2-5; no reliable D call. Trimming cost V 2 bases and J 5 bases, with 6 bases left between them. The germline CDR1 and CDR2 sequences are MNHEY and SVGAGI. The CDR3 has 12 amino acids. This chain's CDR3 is CASSYHSETQYF. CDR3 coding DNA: TGTGCCAGCAGTTACCACTCGGAGACCCAGTACTTC.

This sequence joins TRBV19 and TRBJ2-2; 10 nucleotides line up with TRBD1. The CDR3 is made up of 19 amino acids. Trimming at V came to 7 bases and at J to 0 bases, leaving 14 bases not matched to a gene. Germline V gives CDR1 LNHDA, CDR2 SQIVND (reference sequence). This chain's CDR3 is CASKNPSGTGAPNTGELFF. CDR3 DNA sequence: TGTGCCAGTAAGAACCCCTCCGGGACAGGGGCTCCGAACACCGGGGAGCTGTTTTTT. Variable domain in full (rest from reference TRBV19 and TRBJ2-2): DGGITQSPKYLFRKEGQNVTLSCEQNLNHDAMYWYRQDPGQGLRLIYYSQIVNDFQKGDIAEGYSVSREKKESFPLTVTSAQKNPTAFYLCASKNPSGTGAPNTGELFFGEGSRLTVL.

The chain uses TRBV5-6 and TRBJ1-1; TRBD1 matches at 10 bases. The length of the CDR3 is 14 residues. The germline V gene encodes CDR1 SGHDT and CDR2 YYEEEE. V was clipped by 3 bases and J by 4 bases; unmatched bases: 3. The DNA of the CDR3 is TGTGCCAGCAGCTGGGGACAGGGGATCACTGAAGCTTTCTTT. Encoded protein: CASSWGQGITEAFF.

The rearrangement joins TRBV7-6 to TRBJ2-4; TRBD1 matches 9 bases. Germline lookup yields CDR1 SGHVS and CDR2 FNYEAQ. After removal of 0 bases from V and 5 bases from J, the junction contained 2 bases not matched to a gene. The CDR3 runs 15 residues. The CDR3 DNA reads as TGTGCCAGCAGCTTAGCGGGACAGGGCCAAAACATTCAGTACTTC. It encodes CASSLAGQGQNIQYF.

The CDR3 nucleotides read TGCGCCAGCAGCTTGGGAGAGAACACCGGGGAGCTGTTTTTT. Amino acids: CASSLGENTGELFF. The V call is TRBV5-1, the J call TRBJ2-2; D remains unclear. Per germline, CDR1 SGHRS and CDR2 YFSETQ. The CDR3 contains 14 residues. V shed 0 bases and J shed 1 base, with 4 bases lying between them. The full variable domain, with the rest looked up from reference TRBV5-1 and TRBJ2-2, is KAGVTQTPRYLIKTRGQQVTLSCSPISGHRSVSWYQQTPGQGLQFLFEYFSETQRNKGNFPGRFSGRQFSNSRSEMNVSTLELGDSALYLCASSLGENTGELFFGEGSRLTVL.

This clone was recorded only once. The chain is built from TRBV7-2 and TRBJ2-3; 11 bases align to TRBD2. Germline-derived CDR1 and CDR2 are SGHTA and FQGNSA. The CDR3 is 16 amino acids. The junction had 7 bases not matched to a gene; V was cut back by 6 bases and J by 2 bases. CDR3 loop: CASSRGLAEFTDTQYF. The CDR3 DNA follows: TGTGCCAGCAGTCGGGGACTAGCGGAATTCACAGATACGCAGTATTTT.

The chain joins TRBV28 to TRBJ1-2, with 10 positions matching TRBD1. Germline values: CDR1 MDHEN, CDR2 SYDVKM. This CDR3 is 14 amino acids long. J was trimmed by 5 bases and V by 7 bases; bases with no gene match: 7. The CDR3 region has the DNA TGTGCCAGCACACCGGGACAGGGGATATATGGCTACACCTTC. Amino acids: CASTPGQGIYGYTF.

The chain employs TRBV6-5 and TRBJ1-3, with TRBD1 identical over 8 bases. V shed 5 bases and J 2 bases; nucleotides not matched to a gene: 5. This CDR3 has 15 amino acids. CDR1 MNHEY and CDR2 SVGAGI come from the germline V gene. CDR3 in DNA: TGTGCCAGCAGTCCCGGACAGGGCCCTGGAAACACCATATATTTT. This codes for CASSPGQGPGNTIYF.

The CDR3 DNA sequence: TGTGCCACCAGCACGGGACAGGGGAATCAGCCCCAGCATTTT. It yields the protein CATSTGQGNQPQHF. The chain uses TRBV15 and TRBJ1-5, with 10 bases fitting TRBD1. The CDR3 is 14 residues long. Unmatched junction bases numbered 1, after V lost 4 bases and J lost 4 bases. The germline CDR1 and CDR2 sequences are LNHNV and YYDKDF (reference sequence).

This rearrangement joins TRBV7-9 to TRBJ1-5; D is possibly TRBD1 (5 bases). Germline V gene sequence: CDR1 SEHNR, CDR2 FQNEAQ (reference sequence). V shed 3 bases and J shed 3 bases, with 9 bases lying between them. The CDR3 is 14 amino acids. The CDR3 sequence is CASSFAGLNQPQHF. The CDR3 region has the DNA TGTGCCAGCAGCTTCGCAGGGCTCAATCAGCCCCAGCATTTT.

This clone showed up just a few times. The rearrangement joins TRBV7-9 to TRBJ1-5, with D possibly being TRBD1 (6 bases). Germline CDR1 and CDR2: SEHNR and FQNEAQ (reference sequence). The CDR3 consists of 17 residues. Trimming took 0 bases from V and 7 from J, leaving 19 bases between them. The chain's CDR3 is CASSLARLGAVGQPQHF. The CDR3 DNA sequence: TGTGCCAGCAGCTTAGCGCGCCTGGGGGCGGTAGGCCAGCCCCAGCATTTT.

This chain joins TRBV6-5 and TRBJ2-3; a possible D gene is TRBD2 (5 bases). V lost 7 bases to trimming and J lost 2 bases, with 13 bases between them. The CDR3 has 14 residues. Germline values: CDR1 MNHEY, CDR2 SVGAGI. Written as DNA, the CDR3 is TGTGCCAGCAAAAACGGGGTATCCACAGATACGCAGTATTTT. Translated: CASKNGVSTDTQYF.